This note documents a single T cell receptor (beta chain) sequence. Germline values: CDR1 SGHVS, CDR2 FNYEAQ. The V and J ends lost 5 bases and 0 bases respectively, with 15 bases between them. The CDR3 is made up of 16 amino acids. The PCR contained 60 Vbeta and 13 Jbeta primers. Original methodology: A later analysis tallied approximately 80 million unique TCR beta chains, approximately 11 million of them shared. The table came from immunoSEQ multiplex PCR; TCRdb's copy has only in-frame clones and leaves some out. V, J and clone size reflect that table, while D and trimming were determined from the DNA. Seen here are about 130,000 clones, around 70% observed once, and the top ten hold 2.9%. Unrecorded for this donor was the CMV serostatus. These data are taken from a study of cytomegalovirus exposure and HLA in healthy donors. Background on the study: When 398 donors were genotyped, about 80% of them were found to fall in the Caucasian-associated ancestry cluster.

This clonotype was obtained from a human donor in good health. This chain joins TRBV7-6 and TRBJ2-3; D not resolved. The material sequenced was PBMCs. CDR3 bases: TGTGCCAGCAGCGCCCTCACCCGCGGAAGCACAGATACGCAGTATTTT. As protein: CASSALTRGSTDTQYF.